The 31 T cell receptor beta chains below were found in one sample sequenced in a study of cytomegalovirus exposure and HLA in healthy donors. 13 Jbeta primers and 60 Vbeta primers were used for the PCR. The repertoire was sequenced with immunoSEQ multiplex PCR; TCRdb's copy has only in-frame clones and lacks some. Found here are 110,000 or so clones, around three quarters of them singletons; the top ten hold 4% to 5%. The specimen sequenced was PBMCs. The receptor set was obtained from a man aged 50 or older in good health and CMV-seropositive.

The chain combines TRBV4-3 with TRBJ2-5, with D perhaps matching TRBD1 (5 bases). Trimming removed 1 base at V and 8 bases at J, with 14 bases between. The CDR3 is 14 residues long. Looked up from germline, CDR1 is LGHNA and CDR2 is YSLEER. In DNA form, the CDR3 reads TGCGCCAGCAGCCAAGTAGGGGAACACGGTACCCAGTACTTC. It is translated as CASSQVGEHGTQYF.

This sequence joins TRBV7-2 and TRBJ2-7, with 7 bases identical to TRBD1. Germline CDR1 and CDR2: SGHTA and FQGNSA. Losses at the gene ends were 6 bases for V and 0 bases for J; bases not matched to a gene: 8. The CDR3 is 15 amino acids. CDR3 sequence: CASSLQGPSSYEQYF. The DNA for the CDR3 is TGTGCCAGCAGTTTACAGGGGCCAAGCTCCTACGAGCAGTACTTC.

The chain recombines TRBV5-1 with TRBJ1-1; TRBD1 agrees at 8 bases. The germline gives CDR1 SGHRS, CDR2 YFSETQ. The J segment lost 5 bases and the V segment lost 4 bases, leaving 7 bases of the junction unmatched. The CDR3 covers 14 residues. The CDR3 bases are TGCGCCAGCAGCCGGGACAGGCAGGGGACTGAAGCTTTCTTT. Translated: CASSRDRQGTEAFF.

The rearrangement uses TRBV5-1 and TRBJ2-1; unclear D gene. The CDR3 contains 15 residues. V was trimmed by 0 bases and J by 6 bases, leaving 13 bases between them. The germline V gene encodes CDR1 SGHRS and CDR2 YFSETQ. The chain's CDR3 is CASSLEPNVGNEQFF. In DNA, the CDR3 is TGCGCCAGCAGCTTGGAACCCAACGTCGGCAATGAGCAGTTCTTC.

Of note for this clone: The same CDR3 is also encoded by other DNA sequences in this sample. This chain connects TRBV25-1 to TRBJ1-6; no firm D call. Germline assignment: CDR1 MGHDK and CDR2 SYGVNS. The length of the CDR3 is 14 residues. Trimming shortened V by 4 bases and J by 6 bases, and 10 bases separated the two germline ends. The CDR3 is CASSVREGNSPLHF. In DNA form, the CDR3 reads TGTGCCAGCAGTGTAAGGGAGGGTAATTCACCCCTCCACTTT.

Details on this clone: One junction end does not reproduce the germline sequence, and a read error may be involved. This chain links TRBV29-1 with TRBJ1-2; D may be TRBD1 (5 bases). Germline V gene lookup returns CDR1 SQVTM and CDR2 ANQGSEA. The CDR3 has 11 amino acids. Here the CDR3 DNA reads TGCAGCGTTAGGCAGGGTGATATCTGGGACTTC. Protein product: CSVRQGDIWDF.

In the case of this clone: This same CDR3 is encoded by further DNA sequences in the sample. The V call is TRBV18, the J call TRBJ2-3; TRBD1 matches 7 bases. The ends lost 1 base at V and 2 bases at J; junction bases unmatched: 3. CDR1 is KGHSH, CDR2 LQKENI, per germline. CDR3 length: 15 amino acids. CDR3 protein: CASSPRTGATDTQYF. The CDR3 DNA sequence: TGTGCCAGCTCACCACGAACAGGGGCCACAGATACGCAGTATTTT.

In this sample, this clone turned up once. The chain has TRBV2 and TRBJ1-2; a possible D gene is TRBD1 (5 bases). This CDR3 contains 13 residues. The germline gives CDR1 SNHLY, CDR2 FYNNEI. Trimming left V 6 bases short and J 4 bases short, with 12 bases between. The CDR3 DNA reads TGTGCCAGCAGGGGGGAGGCAGGCTATGGCTACACCTTC. Translated: CASRGEAGYGYTF.

The chain couples TRBV4-1 to TRBJ1-3; 8 bases align to TRBD1. Losses at the gene ends were 3 bases for V and 4 bases for J; bases not matched to a gene: 8. From germline, CDR1 is MGHRA and CDR2 YSYEKL. The CDR3 totals 16 residues. The CDR3 nucleotides read TGCGCCAGCAGCCACTCGTCCAGGGGGCGAGGAAACACCATATATTTT. Amino acid sequence: CASSHSSRGRGNTIYF.

V is TRBV6-1 and J is TRBJ1-6, with 7 bases identical to TRBD1. The CDR3 contains 17 residues. Germline lookup yields CDR1 MNHNS and CDR2 SASEGT. J gave up 0 bases and V 4 bases, and 6 bases lay outside the gene matches. DNA for the CDR3: TGTGCCAGCAGTGGGGGACAGCTTAGCTCCTATAATTCACCCCTCCACTTT. This codes for CASSGGQLSSYNSPLHF.

The J gene is TRBJ2-2, the V gene TRBV5-1; 13 bases are shared with TRBD2. Germline V gene lookup returns CDR1 SGHRS and CDR2 YFSETQ. The CDR3 runs to 18 residues. V lost 5 bases to trimming and J lost 0 bases; unmatched junction nucleotides: 7. CDR3 region: CASSRATSGGPNTGELFF. The CDR3 DNA follows: TGCGCCAGCAGTCGTGCGACTAGCGGGGGGCCGAACACCGGGGAGCTGTTTTTT.

This clone was counted between two and nine times. Different DNA sequences within this sample yield the same CDR3. V usage is TRBV10-3 and J usage is TRBJ1-1, with TRBD1 as a possible D gene (5 bases). From germline, CDR1 is ENHRY and CDR2 SYGVKD. The CDR3 runs to 13 residues. Trimming took off 7 bases at V and 0 bases at J, with 9 bases between the two ends. The CDR3 is CAITQGLNTEAFF. For the CDR3, the DNA is TGTGCCATCACCCAGGGATTGAACACTGAAGCTTTCTTT.

The chain carries TRBV5-1 and TRBJ2-3, with TRBD2 identical over 14 bases. With 5 bases clipped from V and 0 bases from J, the junction kept 8 bases outside the gene matches. Germline lookup yields CDR1 SGHRS and CDR2 YFSETQ. The CDR3 length is 18 residues. The CDR3 nucleotides read TGCGCCAGCAGAGATGGACTAGCGGGAGGAATTAGCACAGATACGCAGTATTTT. Encoded protein: CASRDGLAGGISTDTQYF.

The sample holds one count of this clone. The rearrangement joins TRBV11-2 to TRBJ2-7, with 9 bases matching TRBD1. The CDR3 sequence is 16 residues long. The germline V gene encodes CDR1 SGHAT and CDR2 FQNNGV. The trim removed 3 bases at V and 2 bases at J, leaving 8 bases unmatched. In DNA, the CDR3 is TGTGCCAGCAGCTTTCGAGGGACAGGGAATACCTACGAGCAGTACTTC. It specifies CASSFRGTGNTYEQYF.

The chain recombines TRBV10-3 with TRBJ1-1; no firm D call. Germline CDR1 ENHRY, CDR2 SYGVKD. The V and J ends lost 2 bases and 4 bases respectively, with 11 bases between them. The CDR3 is 14 residues long. CDR3: CAISEAAMSTEAFF. In DNA, the CDR3 is TGTGCCATCAGTGAGGCGGCTATGAGCACTGAAGCTTTCTTT.

The chain links TRBV9 to TRBJ2-5; 7 positions match TRBD1. Germline lookup yields CDR1 SGDLS and CDR2 YYNGEE. The CDR3 is 14 amino acids. The V and J ends lost 5 bases and 1 base, in that order; junction bases with no gene match: 5. The CDR3 DNA follows: TGTGCCAGCAGTTCCGGGACAGTCCAAGAGACCCAGTACTTC. It specifies CASSSGTVQETQYF. The full variable domain, in which reference TRBV9 and TRBJ2-5 provide the parts outside the CDR3, is DSGVTQTPKHLITATGQRVTLRCSPRSGDLSVYWYQQSLDQGLQFLIQYYNGEERAKGNILERFSAQQFPDLHSELNLSSLELGDSALYFCASSSGTVQETQYFGPGTRLLVL.

The chain recombines TRBV30 with TRBJ2-3; 10 nucleotides match TRBD2. The CDR3 totals 16 residues. Germline-derived CDR1 and CDR2 are GTSNPN and SVGIG (reference sequence). V trimming: 1 base; J trimming: 2 bases; junction bases outside the gene matches: 6. This CDR3 is CAWSALLAGATDTQYF. The CDR3 region has the DNA TGTGCCTGGAGTGCCCTCCTAGCGGGGGCCACAGATACGCAGTATTTT.

This clone was seen more than once but under ten times. The rearrangement links TRBV5-1 to TRBJ2-7, with 10 bases lining up with TRBD2. The CDR3 contains 14 residues. V shed 4 bases, J shed 3 bases, and the junction held 4 bases outside the gene matches. Germline-derived CDR1 and CDR2 are SGHRS and YFSETQ. CDR3 residues: CASSLSGGHYEQYF. CDR3 nucleotide sequence: TGCGCCAGCAGCCTTAGCGGGGGGCACTACGAGCAGTACTTC.

This clone turned up a few times. The rearrangement joins TRBV2 to TRBJ1-2; 9 nucleotides agree with TRBD1. Trimming at V came to 6 bases and at J to 7 bases, leaving 15 bases not matched to a gene. The germline V gene has CDR1 SNHLY and CDR2 FYNNEI. The CDR3 is 16 amino acids. CDR3 loop: CASRPDKDRGRSGYTF. In DNA, the CDR3 is TGTGCCAGCAGGCCGGATAAGGACAGGGGAAGGAGTGGCTACACCTTC.

The chain carries TRBV7-8 and TRBJ2-1; maybe TRBD2 (7 bases). Germline values: CDR1 SGHVS, CDR2 FQNEAQ. V gave up 8 bases and J gave up 7 bases, with 9 bases separating them. CDR3 length: 11 amino acids. DNA for the CDR3: TGTGCCAGCGGGAGGGGGAATGAGCAGTTCTTC. Translating gives CASGRGNEQFF.

The chain couples TRBV5-1 to TRBJ2-1; 13 bases are shared with TRBD2. The V gene's germline CDR1 is SGHRS and CDR2 YFSETQ. The CDR3 is 19 amino acids. The trim removed 2 bases at V and 0 bases at J, leaving 8 bases unmatched. The CDR3 DNA is TGCGCCAGCAGCTTCAGAGAGACTAGCGGGAGGAGCTCCTACAATGAGCAGTTCTTC. It yields the protein CASSFRETSGRSSYNEQFF. The full variable domain, rest sourced from reference TRBV5-1 and TRBJ2-1, is KAGVTQTPRYLIKTRGQQVTLSCSPISGHRSVSWYQQTPGQGLQFLFEYFSETQRNKGNFPGRFSGRQFSNSRSEMNVSTLELGDSALYLCASSFRETSGRSSYNEQFFGPGTRLTVL.

The chain couples TRBV5-1 to TRBJ2-3; D gene unclear. The CDR3 loop spans 14 amino acids. V was trimmed by 4 bases and J by 0 bases, leaving 9 bases between them. Germline CDR1 SGHRS, CDR2 YFSETQ. CDR3 protein: CASSLIPSTDTQYF. The CDR3 nucleotides read TGCGCCAGCAGCCTAATTCCAAGCACAGATACGCAGTATTTT.

This chain links TRBV5-1 with TRBJ1-1, with D perhaps TRBD1 (5 bases). CDR3 length equals 15 residues. Trimming pared 7 bases from V and 5 bases from J, leaving 21 bases between. Germline CDR1 SGHRS, CDR2 YFSETQ. CDR3 in DNA: TGCGCCAGCCGGCTGGGGGGACTGGGGGGAACTGAAGCTTTCTTT. Translating gives CASRLGGLGGTEAFF.

This rearrangement joins TRBV19 to TRBJ1-1, with TRBD1 identical over 8 bases. The germline V gene has CDR1 LNHDA and CDR2 SQIVND (reference sequence). Trimming took 2 bases from V and 4 from J; bases not matched to a gene: 6. The CDR3 contains 15 residues. The DNA of the CDR3 is TGTGCCAGTAGTATACAGGGGGCGACGGGCACTGAAGCTTTCTTT. Amino acids: CASSIQGATGTEAFF.

V is TRBV7-9 and J is TRBJ1-3; D not resolved. This CDR3 has 15 amino acids. With 5 bases removed from V and 4 bases from J, the gap between germline ends came to 15 bases. Per germline, CDR1 SEHNR and CDR2 FQNEAQ (reference sequence). The CDR3 region has the DNA TGTGCCAGCAGCCCGTCAGGCCAGGCGGGAAACACCATATATTTT. This gives the protein CASSPSGQAGNTIYF.

This clone was seen only a few times. V and J are TRBV5-1 and TRBJ1-4; TRBD1 might be the D (5 bases). Germline loops: CDR1 SGHRS, CDR2 YFSETQ. V gave up 0 bases and J gave up 3 bases, with 9 bases separating them. This CDR3 region has 15 residues. CDR3 loop: CASSLAGVANEKLFF. The CDR3 region has the DNA TGCGCCAGCAGCTTGGCGGGGGTGGCTAATGAAAAACTGTTTTTT.

V usage is TRBV27 and J usage is TRBJ1-3; D may be TRBD1 (5 bases). CDR1 MNHEY and CDR2 SMNVEV come from the germline V gene (reference sequence). Deletions cut 7 bases from V and 0 bases from J, with 22 bases between. CDR3 length: 18 amino acids. CDR3 nucleotide sequence: TGTGCCAGCAAATTAGGGGTGAACCCCACGGGCTCTGGAAACACCATATATTTT. It yields the protein CASKLGVNPTGSGNTIYF.

This chain links TRBV5-1 with TRBJ2-7; 7 positions match TRBD1. The germline gives CDR1 SGHRS, CDR2 YFSETQ. The CDR3 has 15 amino acids. Trimming took 0 bases from V and 2 from J; bases not matched to a gene: 5. The CDR3 spells CASSLGGTDTYEQYF. The CDR3 bases are TGCGCCAGCAGCTTGGGTGGGACAGACACCTACGAGCAGTACTTC.

This clone was counted once. This chain uses TRBV4-2 with TRBJ1-5, with TRBD1 matching 8 bases. Germline V gene sequence: CDR1 LGHNA, CDR2 YNFKEQ. The V segment lost 3 bases and the J segment 3 bases; nucleotides outside the gene matches: 16. This CDR3 is 19 amino acids long. CDR3: CASSHYGQGRSWNNQPQHF. The CDR3 DNA follows: TGTGCCAGCAGCCACTACGGACAGGGAAGAAGTTGGAACAATCAGCCCCAGCATTTT.

J is TRBJ1-2 and V is TRBV5-4, with 7 bases fitting TRBD1. This CDR3 spans 15 amino acids. Germline CDR1 and CDR2: SGHNT and YYREEE (reference sequence). With 0 bases clipped from V and 1 base from J, the junction kept 3 bases outside the gene matches. The CDR3 is CASSLGQGNNYGYTF. CDR3 nucleotide sequence: TGTGCCAGCAGCTTGGGACAGGGAAATAACTATGGCTACACCTTC. Based on the CDR3 plus reference TRBV5-4 and TRBJ1-2, the full variable domain is ETGVTQSPTHLIKTRGQQVTLRCSSQSGHNTVSWYQQALGQGPQFIFQYYREEENGRGNFPPRFSGLQFPNYSSELNVNALELDDSALYLCASSLGQGNNYGYTFGSGTRLTVV.

The V call is TRBV21-1, the J call TRBJ1-1. TRBV21-1 is a known pseudogene. This CDR3 is 15 amino acids long. The CDR3 DNA is TGTGCCAGCAGCAAAGGGCGGGGGATAAACACTGAAGCTTTCTTT. Amino acid sequence: CASSKGRGINTEAFF.